Following are 23 T cell receptor beta chains from one sample sequenced in a study of molecular identifiers for immune sequencing clone quantification. MiXCR, run by TCRdb on the PCR reads, gives a single entry per CDR3 protein. The sample gives some 680,000 distinct CDR3 sequences, roughly 27% of which show up once; 0.75% to 0.8% is in the top ten. The sequencing input was naive CD8+ T cells from blood, with Jurkat cell RNA spiked in. Subset described: FACS-sorted CD8+CD4-CCR7+CD45RA+ naive T cells. The source is a human donor in good health. Some libraries in this study had Jurkat cell RNA spiked in.

This clonotype came up many times. The V gene is TRBV10-3, the J gene TRBJ1-1; 7 bases agree with TRBD1. This CDR3 is 13 amino acids long. The junction had 3 bases not matched to a gene; V was cut back by 4 bases and J by 4 bases. Germline-derived CDR1 and CDR2 are ENHRY and SYGVKD. The CDR3 nucleotides are TGTGCCATCAGTGGACAGGGATTCACTGAAGCTTTCTTT. It specifies CAISGQGFTEAFF.

The table lists this clonotype with a few counts. The chain is built from TRBV19 and TRBJ2-3; 7 bases align to TRBD1. The germline CDR1 and CDR2 sequences are LNHDA and SQIVND (reference sequence). With V trimmed by 2 bases and J by 11 bases, 4 bases remained unmatched. The CDR3 loop spans 12 amino acids. The CDR3 reads CASSITGDQQYF. CDR3 sequence (DNA): TGTGCCAGTAGTATAACAGGGGACCAGCAGTATTTT.

This clonotype was seen at least ten times. Germline and junction disagree at one end, which may indicate a read error. V usage is TRBV4-1 and J usage is TRBJ2-7; tentative D call: TRBD2 (5 bases). The germline V gene has CDR1 MGHRA and CDR2 YSYEKL. CDR3 length: 14 residues. The CDR3 reads CASSQDSGSFEQYF. The CDR3 DNA reads as TGCGCCAGCAGCCAAGATTCGGGGTCCTTCGAGCAGTACTTC.

There are a few counts of this clonotype. The V and J genes are TRBV5-1 and TRBJ2-7, with 8 bases lining up with TRBD1. The germline CDR1 and CDR2 sequences are SGHRS and YFSETQ. V gave up 0 bases and J gave up 3 bases; unmatched junction bases: 8. The CDR3 sequence is 16 residues long. CDR3 nucleotide sequence: TGCGCCAGCAGCTTGGGACCACAGGGGGGATACTACGAGCAGTACTTC. It specifies CASSLGPQGGYYEQYF. Complete variable domain (other parts from reference TRBV5-1 and TRBJ2-7): KAGVTQTPRYLIKTRGQQVTLSCSPISGHRSVSWYQQTPGQGLQFLFEYFSETQRNKGNFPGRFSGRQFSNSRSEMNVSTLELGDSALYLCASSLGPQGGYYEQYFGPGTRLTVT.

This clonotype was counted at least ten times. The J gene is TRBJ2-3, the V gene TRBV20-1, with TRBD2 identical over 10 bases. The CDR3 has 19 amino acids. Germline V lookup: CDR1 DFQATT, CDR2 SNEGSKA (reference sequence). V lost 0 bases, J lost 2 bases, and 14 bases stayed unmatched. The CDR3 spells CSARDPRGLAGGHTDTQYF. The CDR3 bases are TGCAGTGCTAGAGATCCGCGGGGCTTAGCGGGGGGCCACACAGATACGCAGTATTTT.

Points on this clonotype: One end of the junction varies from germline; a read error may be responsible. The chain employs TRBV27 and TRBJ2-7; tentatively, D is TRBD1 (6 bases). The germline CDR1 and CDR2 sequences are MNHEY and SMNVEV (reference sequence). The CDR3 spans 12 residues. In nucleotides, the CDR3 is TGTGCCAGCAGCGTTACAGGGTACGGGCAGTACTTC. Translation: CASSVTGYGQYF.

The chain combines TRBV4-2 with TRBJ1-5; perhaps TRBD1 as D (6 bases). This CDR3 has 19 amino acids. Germline loops: CDR1 LGHNA, CDR2 YNFKEQ. The V end was cut by 3 bases, the J end by 0 bases, with 21 bases between. The CDR3, as DNA: TGTGCCAGCAGCCAGGGGTTTAGGGGGGCACCCGATAGCAATCAGCCCCAGCATTTT. Translation: CASSQGFRGAPDSNQPQHF.

This clonotype was found many times. The chain uses TRBV6-6 and TRBJ1-1; D remains ambiguous. V was cut by 3 bases and J by 5 bases, with 10 bases left in between. The CDR3 sequence is 13 residues long. Germline V gene sequence: CDR1 MNHNY, CDR2 SVGAGI (reference sequence). The CDR3 DNA reads TGTGCCAGCAGTTATACCCGAACAACTGAAGCTTTCTTT. Its protein product is CASSYTRTTEAFF.

J is TRBJ2-7 and V is TRBV4-1; D is ambiguous. V was trimmed by 6 bases and J by 0 bases, leaving 9 bases between them. The CDR3 has 13 residues. Germline values: CDR1 MGHRA, CDR2 YSYEKL. CDR3 sequence: CASRSPGSYEQYF. As DNA, the CDR3 is TGCGCCAGCAGAAGCCCCGGCTCCTACGAGCAGTACTTC.

Worth noting for this clonotype: A read error is possible here, since a much larger clone lies one base away. CDR3 protein: CGSSLSGVDGNTIYF. CDR3 sequence (DNA): TGTGGCAGCAGCCTAAGCGGGGTCGACGGAAACACCATATATTTT. The V call is TRBV7-9, the J call TRBJ1-3; D not certain. This CDR3 contains 15 residues. Germline V CDR1 and CDR2: SEHNR, FQNEAQ (reference sequence).

CDR3 DNA: TGTGCCAGCAGTGATTGGGACATAACTGGAAACACCATATATTTT. Protein: CASSDWDITGNTIYF. This chain uses TRBV2 with TRBJ1-3, with D possibly matching TRBD1 (6 bases). The V end lost 3 bases, the J end lost 2 bases, and 11 bases lay between the germline ends. The CDR3 contains 15 residues. CDR1 is SNHLY, CDR2 FYNNEI, per germline.

This clonotype was found many times. V and J are TRBV12-3 or TRBV12-4 and TRBJ2-3, with D perhaps matching TRBD1 or TRBD2 (6 bases each). The CDR3 consists of 17 residues. The germline V and J ends were trimmed by 6 bases and 0 bases, with 19 bases remaining between them. CDR3 in amino acids: CASRSFGGHNSTDTQYF. DNA for the CDR3: TGTGCCAGCAGATCGTTCGGGGGCCACAATAGCACAGATACGCAGTATTTT.

Concerning this clonotype: A much larger clone is a single base away; this may be a read error. V is TRBV6-5 and J is TRBJ2-7; 7 bases fit TRBD1. The CDR3 covers 17 residues. From germline, CDR1 is MNHEY and CDR2 SVGAGI. Germline trimming cut 5 bases from V and 6 bases from J; bases unmatched to any gene: 19. The CDR3 protein is CASSDAPPGQRYTEQYF. The DNA of the CDR3 is TGTGCCAGCAGTGACGCACCACCGGGACAGAGGTACACCGAGCAGTACTTC.

The rearrangement uses TRBV4-1 and TRBJ2-7; D is undetermined. The CDR3 loop spans 15 amino acids. V was trimmed by 5 bases and J by 5 bases, leaving 19 bases between them. The germline V gene has CDR1 MGHRA and CDR2 YSYEKL. The CDR3 here is CASSESKRSADEQYF. The CDR3 DNA reads TGCGCCAGCAGCGAATCCAAACGCTCGGCCGACGAGCAGTACTTC.

This clonotype was recorded a few times. The V call is TRBV6-2 or TRBV6-3, the J call TRBJ2-7; the match to TRBD1 covers 7 bases. CDR1 is MNHEY and CDR2 is SVGEGT in the germline V gene. This CDR3 contains 19 residues. V was clipped by 3 bases and J by 7 bases; unmatched bases: 24. The CDR3: CASSYNPGQAQVWNGEQYF. The CDR3 nucleotides read TGTGCCAGCAGTTATAACCCCGGACAGGCCCAAGTTTGGAACGGAGAGCAGTACTTC.

The sample holds many counts of this clonotype. Its ends do not fully match the called genes, so a read error is possible. V and J are TRBV4-1 and TRBJ1-4, with D unclear. The germline gives CDR1 MGHRA, CDR2 YSYEKL. The CDR3 is made up of 16 amino acids. The CDR3 here is CASSPNQFSTTEKLFF. The CDR3 DNA reads TGCGCCAGCAGCCCCAATCAGTTCTCAACTACTGAAAAACTGTTTTTT.

The table lists this clonotype with many counts. The genes are TRBV20-1 and TRBJ2-7; the D is unclear. The CDR3 totals 13 residues. Germline CDR1 is DFQATT and CDR2 is SNEGSKA (reference sequence). The V end was cut by 0 bases, the J end by 3 bases, with 9 bases between. The CDR3: CSARERLVYEQYF. The DNA of the CDR3 is TGCAGTGCTAGAGAAAGGCTAGTCTACGAGCAGTACTTC.

A word on this clonotype: A read error is likely, as this CDR3 ends without the conserved phenylalanine or tryptophan. V and J are TRBV20-1 and TRBJ2-7; the D is unclear. The CDR3 is 16 residues long. Germline V lookup: CDR1 DFQATT, CDR2 SNEGSKA (reference sequence). Trimming took off 1 base at V and 3 bases at J, with 19 bases between the two ends. CDR3 bases: TGCAGTGCTAGAGCTTTGATTGACACAGCTAACTACGAGCAGTACCTC. Amino acid sequence: CSARALIDTANYEQYL.

This clonotype was counted ten times or more. The chain carries TRBV20-1 and TRBJ1-5, with TRBD1 matching 8 bases. Trimming removed 6 bases from V and 6 bases from J; junction bases left unmatched: 7. The CDR3 totals 13 residues. Germline V gene sequence: CDR1 DFQATT, CDR2 SNEGSKA (reference sequence). CDR3: CSAQDRVVQPQHF. CDR3 in DNA: TGCAGTGCGCAGGACAGGGTAGTTCAGCCCCAGCATTTT.

This clonotype was observed many times. The chain has TRBV5-6 and TRBJ2-7, with 13 positions matching TRBD2. The CDR3 runs 16 residues. Germline V CDR1 and CDR2: SGHDT, YYEEEE. The V segment lost 4 bases and the J segment 0 bases; nucleotides outside the gene matches: 4. The CDR3 reads CASSLGLAGLSYEQYF. In DNA form, the CDR3 reads TGTGCCAGCAGCCTGGGACTAGCGGGGCTCTCCTACGAGCAGTACTTC.

The rearrangement links TRBV5-6 to TRBJ2-1; D is unclear. The CDR3 has 13 residues. CDR1 and CDR2 from the germline V gene are SGHDT and YYEEEE. The V and J ends lost 3 bases and 4 bases respectively, with 8 bases between them. The DNA of the CDR3 is TGTGCCAGCAGCTCGTCGTGGTACAATGAGCAGTTCTTC. As protein: CASSSSWYNEQFF.

At least ten counts were recorded for this clonotype. The chain carries TRBV10-3 and TRBJ2-3; the D gene is possibly TRBD2 (6 bases). The ends were cut back, 3 bases at V and 2 bases at J, with 12 bases in the middle. This CDR3 contains 15 residues. From germline, CDR1 is ENHRY and CDR2 SYGVKD. The CDR3 region is CAISDPSDSTDTQYF. In DNA, the CDR3 is TGTGCCATCAGTGACCCTAGCGACTCCACAGATACGCAGTATTTT.

This clonotype has at least ten counts. The chain has TRBV25-1 and TRBJ2-7; 8 bases fit TRBD1. Germline-derived CDR1 and CDR2 are MGHDK and SYGVNS. J lost 0 bases, V lost 5 bases, and 6 bases had no gene match. This CDR3 is built from 15 residues. The CDR3 is CASSPGQGDSYEQYF. CDR3 nucleotide sequence: TGTGCCAGCAGTCCCGGACAGGGTGACTCCTACGAGCAGTACTTC.